Detailed here is one TCR beta chain. Assay: immunoSEQ multiplex PCR; the TCRdb copy retains only in-frame clones and omits some. The sample lists nearly 25,000 clones, more than 75% occurring once. The source of the sample is a study of T cell changes during pregnancy in multiple sclerosis. Sample: CD4+ T cells from peripheral blood mononuclear cells, taken in the first trimester of pregnancy. The TCR originated in a female donor in good health, enrolled as a control in a pregnancy study.

The CDR3: CASSQEPPTSGRAKNIQYF. The CDR3 region has the DNA TGTGCCAGCAGCCAAGAGCCCCCAACTAGCGGGAGGGCCAAAAACATTCAGTACTTC. This rearrangement joins TRBV4-2 to TRBJ2-4, with 12 bases identical to TRBD2. Trimming cost V 0 bases and J 1 base; bases outside gene matches: 7. This CDR3 contains 19 residues. The germline V gene encodes CDR1 LGHNA and CDR2 YNFKEQ.